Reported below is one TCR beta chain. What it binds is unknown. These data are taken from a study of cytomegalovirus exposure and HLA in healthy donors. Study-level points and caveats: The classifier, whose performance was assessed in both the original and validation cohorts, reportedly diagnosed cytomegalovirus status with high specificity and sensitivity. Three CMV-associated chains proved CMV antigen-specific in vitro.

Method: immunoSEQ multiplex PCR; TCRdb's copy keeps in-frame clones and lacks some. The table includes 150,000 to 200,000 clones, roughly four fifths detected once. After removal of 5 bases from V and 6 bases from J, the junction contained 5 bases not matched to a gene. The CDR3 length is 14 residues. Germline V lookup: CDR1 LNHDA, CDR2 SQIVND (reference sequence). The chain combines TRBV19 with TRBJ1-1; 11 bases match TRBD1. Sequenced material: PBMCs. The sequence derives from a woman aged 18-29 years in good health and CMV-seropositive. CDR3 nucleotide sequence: TGTGCCAGTAGTTCCTGGACAGGGGGCTCTGAAGCTTTCTTT. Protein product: CASSSWTGGSEAFF. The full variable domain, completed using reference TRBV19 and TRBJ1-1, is DGGITQSPKYLFRKEGQNVTLSCEQNLNHDAMYWYRQDPGQGLRLIYYSQIVNDFQKGDIAEGYSVSREKKESFPLTVTSAQKNPTAFYLCASSSWTGGSEAFFGQGTRLTVV.